The present T cell receptor (beta chain) was sequenced within a study of blood T cell repertoires in COVID-19. Generated by immunoSEQ multiplex PCR, the TCRdb table keeps only in-frame clones and is missing some. This table has fewer than 75,000 clones, about 88% appearing once. The CDR3 spans 15 residues. The TCR sequence derives from a man in his 70s with acute or convalescent COVID-19. Sequences were obtained from peripheral blood. The chain uses TRBV1 and TRBJ2-1; the table assigns TRBD1, which was not confirmed against the DNA. TRBV1 represents a pseudogene. The CDR3 sequence is CTSNLRRDRANEQFF. CDR3 bases: TGCACCAGCAATCTCAGGAGGGACAGGGCCAATGAGCAGTTCTTC.